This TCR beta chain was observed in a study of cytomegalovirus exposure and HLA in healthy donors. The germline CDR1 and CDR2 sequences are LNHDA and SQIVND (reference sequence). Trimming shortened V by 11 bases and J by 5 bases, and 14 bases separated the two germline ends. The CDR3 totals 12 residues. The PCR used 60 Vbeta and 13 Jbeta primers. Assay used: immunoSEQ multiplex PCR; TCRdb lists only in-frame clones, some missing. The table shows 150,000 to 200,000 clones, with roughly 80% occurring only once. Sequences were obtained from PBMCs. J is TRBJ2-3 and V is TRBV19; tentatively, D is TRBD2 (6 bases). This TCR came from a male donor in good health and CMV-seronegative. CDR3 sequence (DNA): TGTGCCGGGTCCCGGGGGAGAGATACGCAGTATTTT. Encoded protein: CAGSRGRDTQYF.